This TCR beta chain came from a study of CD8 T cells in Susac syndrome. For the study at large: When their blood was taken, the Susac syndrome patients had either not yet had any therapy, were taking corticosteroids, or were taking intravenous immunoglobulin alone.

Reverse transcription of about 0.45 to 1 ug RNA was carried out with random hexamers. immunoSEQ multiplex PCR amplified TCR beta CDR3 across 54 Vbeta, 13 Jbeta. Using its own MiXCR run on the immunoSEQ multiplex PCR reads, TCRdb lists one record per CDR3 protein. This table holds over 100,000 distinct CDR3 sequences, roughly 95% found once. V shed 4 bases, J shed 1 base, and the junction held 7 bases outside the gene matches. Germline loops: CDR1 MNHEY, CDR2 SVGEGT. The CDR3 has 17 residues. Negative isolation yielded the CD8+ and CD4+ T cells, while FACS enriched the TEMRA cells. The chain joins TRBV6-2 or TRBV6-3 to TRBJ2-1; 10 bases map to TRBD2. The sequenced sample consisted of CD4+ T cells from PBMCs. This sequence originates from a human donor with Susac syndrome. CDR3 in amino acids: CASSFSSGSRSYNEQFF. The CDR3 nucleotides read TGTGCCAGCAGTTTCTCTAGCGGGAGTAGGTCCTACAATGAGCAGTTCTTC.